The present entry profiles one TCR beta chain with its context. The antigen remains unidentified. V lost 7 bases and J lost 1, with 11 bases in between. This CDR3 region has 14 residues. Germline V gene sequence: CDR1 SEHNR, CDR2 FQNEAQ (reference sequence). This specimen belongs to a study of beta chain features in type 1 diabetes. Overall study results and limits: Within each of all four CD4+ subsets, Type 1 diabetes patients had TCRB CDR3s that were moderately but significantly shorter. Fewer junction insertions and more nucleotide deletions appeared in type 1 diabetes patients.

Expressed TCRB transcripts got sequenced, as all isolated RNA was reverse transcribed. Produced via immunoSEQ multiplex PCR; TCRdb's table is partial and in-frame only. This table has 550,000 to 850,000 clones, 13% appearing once. The chain couples TRBV7-9 to TRBJ1-3; unclear D gene. Sequences were obtained from naive CD4+ T cells from blood. This sequence was found in a man younger than 35 with type 1 diabetes. DNA for the CDR3: TGTGCCAGCACGACGGGGATTTCTGGAAACACCATATATTTT. It translates to CASTTGISGNTIYF.